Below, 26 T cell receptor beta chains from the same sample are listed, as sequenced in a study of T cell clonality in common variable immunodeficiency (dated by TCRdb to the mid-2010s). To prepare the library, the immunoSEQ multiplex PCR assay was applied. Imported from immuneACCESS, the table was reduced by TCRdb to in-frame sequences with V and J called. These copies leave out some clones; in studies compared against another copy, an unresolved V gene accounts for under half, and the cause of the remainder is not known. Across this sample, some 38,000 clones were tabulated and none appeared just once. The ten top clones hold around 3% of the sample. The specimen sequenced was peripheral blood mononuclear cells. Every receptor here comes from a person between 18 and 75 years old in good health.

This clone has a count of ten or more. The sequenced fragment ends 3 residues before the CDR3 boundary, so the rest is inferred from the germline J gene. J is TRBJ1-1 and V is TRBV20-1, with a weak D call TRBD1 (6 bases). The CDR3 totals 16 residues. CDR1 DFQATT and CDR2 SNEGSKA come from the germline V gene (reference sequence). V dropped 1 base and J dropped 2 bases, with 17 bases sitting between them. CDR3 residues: CSARGVEQGPNTEAFF. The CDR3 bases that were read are TGCAGTGCTAGAGGCGTCGAACAGGGACCTAACACTGAA.

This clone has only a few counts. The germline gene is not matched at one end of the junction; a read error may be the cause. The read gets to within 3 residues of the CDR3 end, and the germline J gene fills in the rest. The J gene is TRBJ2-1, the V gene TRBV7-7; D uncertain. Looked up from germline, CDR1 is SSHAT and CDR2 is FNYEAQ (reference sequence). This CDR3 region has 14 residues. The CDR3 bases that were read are TGTGCCAGCAGCTTAGGCGGCCCCTACGATGAG. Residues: CASSLGGPYDE. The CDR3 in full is CASSLGGPYDEQFF.

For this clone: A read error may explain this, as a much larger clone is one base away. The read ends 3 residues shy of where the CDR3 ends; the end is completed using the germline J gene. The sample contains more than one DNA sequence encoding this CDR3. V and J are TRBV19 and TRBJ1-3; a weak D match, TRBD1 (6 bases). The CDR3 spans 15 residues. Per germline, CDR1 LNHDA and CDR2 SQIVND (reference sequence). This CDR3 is CASSRQDQSGNTIYF. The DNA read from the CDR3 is TGTGCCAGTTCACGACAGGACCAGTCTGGAAACACG.

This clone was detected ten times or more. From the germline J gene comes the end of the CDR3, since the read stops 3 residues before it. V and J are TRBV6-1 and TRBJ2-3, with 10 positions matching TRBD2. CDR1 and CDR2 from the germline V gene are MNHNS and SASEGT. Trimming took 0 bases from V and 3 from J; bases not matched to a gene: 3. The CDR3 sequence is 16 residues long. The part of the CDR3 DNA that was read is TGTGCCAGCAGTGAAGCAACTAGCGGGATAACAGATACG. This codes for CASSEATSGITDT. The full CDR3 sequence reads CASSEATSGITDTQYF.

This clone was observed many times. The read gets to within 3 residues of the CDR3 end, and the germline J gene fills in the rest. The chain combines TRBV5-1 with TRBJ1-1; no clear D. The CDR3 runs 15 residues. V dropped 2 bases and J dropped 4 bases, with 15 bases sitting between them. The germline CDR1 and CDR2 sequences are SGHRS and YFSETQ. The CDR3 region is CASSFNGQAPTEAFF. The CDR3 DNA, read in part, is TGCGCCAGCAGCTTCAATGGTCAGGCGCCCACTGAA.

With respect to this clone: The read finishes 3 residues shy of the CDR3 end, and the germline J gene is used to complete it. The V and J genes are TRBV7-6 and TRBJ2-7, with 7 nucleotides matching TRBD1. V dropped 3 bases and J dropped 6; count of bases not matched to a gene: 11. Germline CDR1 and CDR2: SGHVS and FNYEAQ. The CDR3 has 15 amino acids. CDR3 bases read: TGTGCCAGCAGCTTTTCTACAGGGGCCACTGGCGAG. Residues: CASSFSTGATGE. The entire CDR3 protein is CASSFSTGATGEQYF.

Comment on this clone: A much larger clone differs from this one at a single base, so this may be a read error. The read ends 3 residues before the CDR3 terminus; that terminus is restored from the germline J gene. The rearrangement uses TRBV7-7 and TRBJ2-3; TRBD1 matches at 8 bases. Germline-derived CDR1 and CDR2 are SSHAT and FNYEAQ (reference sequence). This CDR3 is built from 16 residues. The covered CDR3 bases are TGTGCCAGCAGCAGTGACAGGGGTCGATTCGGAGAGACG. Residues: CASSSDRGRFGET. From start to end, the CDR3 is CASSSDRGRFGETQYF.

The CDR3 loop reads CAGETGANVLFF. The sequenced part of the CDR3 DNA is TGTGCCGGGGAGACTGGGGCCAACGTA. The rearrangement uses TRBV7-9 and TRBJ1-4, with a possible D match to TRBD1 (5 bases). The read is 3 residues too short to cover the CDR3 end, so that end is filled in from the germline J gene. From germline, CDR1 is SEHNR and CDR2 FQNEAQ (reference sequence). The CDR3 length is 12 residues.

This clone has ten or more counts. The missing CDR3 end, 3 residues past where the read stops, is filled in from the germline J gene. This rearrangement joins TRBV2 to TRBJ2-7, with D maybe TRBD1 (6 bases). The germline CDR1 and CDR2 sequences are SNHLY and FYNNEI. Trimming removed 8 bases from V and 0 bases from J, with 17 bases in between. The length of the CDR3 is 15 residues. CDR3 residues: CASGWGHRSSYEQYF. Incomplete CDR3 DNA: TGTGCCAGCGGATGGGGACACCGGAGCTCCTACGAG.

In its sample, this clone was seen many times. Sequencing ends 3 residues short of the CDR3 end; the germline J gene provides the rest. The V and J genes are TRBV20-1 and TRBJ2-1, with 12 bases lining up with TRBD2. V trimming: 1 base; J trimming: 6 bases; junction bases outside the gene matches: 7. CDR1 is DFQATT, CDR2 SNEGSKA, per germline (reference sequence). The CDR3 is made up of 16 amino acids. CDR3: CSARVRLAGVGNEQFF. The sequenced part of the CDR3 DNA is TGCAGTGCTAGAGTAAGACTAGCGGGAGTGGGCAATGAG.

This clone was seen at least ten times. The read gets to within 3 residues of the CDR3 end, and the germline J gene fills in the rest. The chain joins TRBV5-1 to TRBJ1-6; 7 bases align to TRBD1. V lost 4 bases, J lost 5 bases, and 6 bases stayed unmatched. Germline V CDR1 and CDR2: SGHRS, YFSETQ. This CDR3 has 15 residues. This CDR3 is CASSPGQVNNSPLHF. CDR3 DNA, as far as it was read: TGCGCCAGCAGCCCCGGACAGGTCAATAATTCACCC.

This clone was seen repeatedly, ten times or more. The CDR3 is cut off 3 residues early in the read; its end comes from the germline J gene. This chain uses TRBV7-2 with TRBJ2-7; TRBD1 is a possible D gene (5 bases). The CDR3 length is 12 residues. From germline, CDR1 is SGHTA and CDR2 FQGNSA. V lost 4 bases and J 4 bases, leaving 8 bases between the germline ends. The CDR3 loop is CASSCRVYEQYF. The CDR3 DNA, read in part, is TGTGCCAGCAGCTGCAGGGTGTACGAG.

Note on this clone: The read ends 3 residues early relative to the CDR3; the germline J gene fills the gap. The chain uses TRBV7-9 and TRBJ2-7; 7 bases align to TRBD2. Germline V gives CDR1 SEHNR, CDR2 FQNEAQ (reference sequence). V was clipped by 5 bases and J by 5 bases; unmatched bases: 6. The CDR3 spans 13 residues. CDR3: CASSAGGGNEQYF. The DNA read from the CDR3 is TGTGCCAGCAGCGCCGGCGGGGGTAACGAG.

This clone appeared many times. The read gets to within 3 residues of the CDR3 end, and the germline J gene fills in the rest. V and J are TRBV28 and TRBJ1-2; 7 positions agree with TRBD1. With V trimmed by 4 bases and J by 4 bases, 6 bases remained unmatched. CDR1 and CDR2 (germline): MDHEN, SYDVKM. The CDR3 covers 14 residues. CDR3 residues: CASSYRGPSYGYTF. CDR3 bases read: TGTGCCAGCAGTTACAGGGGCCCTAGCTATGGC.

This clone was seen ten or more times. CDR3 bases read: TGTGCCAGCACTACGACAGTCAAA. Residues: CASTTTVK. The entire CDR3 reads CASTTTVKAFF. The chain carries TRBV19 and TRBJ1-1; D possibly corresponds to TRBD1 (5 bases). Sequencing ends 3 residues short of the CDR3 end; the germline J gene provides the rest. The CDR3 length is 11 residues. The germline CDR1 and CDR2 sequences are LNHDA and SQIVND (reference sequence).

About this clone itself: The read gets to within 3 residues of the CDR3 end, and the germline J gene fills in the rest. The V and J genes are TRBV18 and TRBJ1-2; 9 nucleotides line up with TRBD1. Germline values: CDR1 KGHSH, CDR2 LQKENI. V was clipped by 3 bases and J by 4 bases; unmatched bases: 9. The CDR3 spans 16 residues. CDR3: CASSPYRTGEGYGYTF. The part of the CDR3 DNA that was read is TGTGCCAGCTCACCTTACCGGACAGGGGAGGGCTATGGC.

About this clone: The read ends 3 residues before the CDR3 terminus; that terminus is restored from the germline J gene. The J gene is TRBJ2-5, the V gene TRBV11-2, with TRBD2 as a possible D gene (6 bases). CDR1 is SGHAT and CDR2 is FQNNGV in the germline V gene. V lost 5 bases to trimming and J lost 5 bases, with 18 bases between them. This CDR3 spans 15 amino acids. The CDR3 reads CASSPGTQVGETQYF. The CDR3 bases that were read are TGTGCCAGCAGCCCCGGGACTCAGGTCGGGGAGACC.

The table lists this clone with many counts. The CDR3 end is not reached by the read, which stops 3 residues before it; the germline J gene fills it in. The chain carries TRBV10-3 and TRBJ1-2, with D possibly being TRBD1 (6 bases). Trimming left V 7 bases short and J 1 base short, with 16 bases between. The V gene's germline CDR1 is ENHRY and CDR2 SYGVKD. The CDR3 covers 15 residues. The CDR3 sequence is CAITERTDDNYGYTF. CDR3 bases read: TGTGCCATCACCGAAAGGACAGACGATAACTATGGC.

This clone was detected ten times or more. This CDR3 is CSTSYPGNTEAFF. CDR3 DNA (partial): TGCAGTACTTCCTACCCGGGGAACACTGAA. The V and J genes are TRBV20-1 and TRBJ1-1, with D unclear. Read coverage stops 3 residues before the CDR3 terminus; the germline J gene supplies the remainder. The V end was cut by 8 bases, the J end by 1 base, with 14 bases between. Germline loops: CDR1 DFQATT, CDR2 SNEGSKA (reference sequence). The CDR3 covers 13 residues.

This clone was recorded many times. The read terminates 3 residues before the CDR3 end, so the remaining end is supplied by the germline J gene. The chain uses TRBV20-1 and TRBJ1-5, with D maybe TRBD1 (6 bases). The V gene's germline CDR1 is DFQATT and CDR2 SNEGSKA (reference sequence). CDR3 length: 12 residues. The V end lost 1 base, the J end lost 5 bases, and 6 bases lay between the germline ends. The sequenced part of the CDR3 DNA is TGCAGTGCTAGAGGACAGGATCAGCCC. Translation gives CSARGQDQP. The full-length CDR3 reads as CSARGQDQPQHF.

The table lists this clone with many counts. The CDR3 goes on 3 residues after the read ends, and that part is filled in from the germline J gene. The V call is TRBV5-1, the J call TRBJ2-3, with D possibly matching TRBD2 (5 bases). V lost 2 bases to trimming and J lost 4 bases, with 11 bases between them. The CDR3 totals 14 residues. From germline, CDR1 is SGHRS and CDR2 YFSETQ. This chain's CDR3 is CASSFRPGADTQYF. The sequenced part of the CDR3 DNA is TGCGCCAGCAGCTTTCGACCCGGGGCAGATACG.

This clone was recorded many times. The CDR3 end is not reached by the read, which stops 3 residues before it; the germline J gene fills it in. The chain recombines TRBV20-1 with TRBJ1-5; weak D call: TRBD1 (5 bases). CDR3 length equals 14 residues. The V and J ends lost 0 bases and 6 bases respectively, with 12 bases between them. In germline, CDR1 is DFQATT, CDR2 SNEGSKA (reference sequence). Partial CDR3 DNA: TGCAGTGCTAGAGACCCGGGGGTGGCTCAGCCC. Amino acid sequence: CSARDPGVAQP. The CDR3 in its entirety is CSARDPGVAQPQHF.

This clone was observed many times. CDR3 DNA (partial): TGTGCCAGCAGGAACCGGGACAGAGAGACC. It specifies CASRNRDRET. The full CDR3 sequence reads CASRNRDRETQYF. The J gene is TRBJ2-5, the V gene TRBV28; 7 bases fit TRBD1. The read ends 3 residues early relative to the CDR3; the germline J gene fills the gap. The CDR3 extends over 13 amino acids. The germline V gene has CDR1 MDHEN and CDR2 SYDVKM. V trimming: 6 bases; J trimming: 4 bases; junction bases outside the gene matches: 5.

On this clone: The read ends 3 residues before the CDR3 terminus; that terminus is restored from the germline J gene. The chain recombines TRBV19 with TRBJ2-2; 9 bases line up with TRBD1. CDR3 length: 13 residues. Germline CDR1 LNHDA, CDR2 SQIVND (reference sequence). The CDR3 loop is CATTGQGPSPLFF. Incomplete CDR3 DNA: TGTGCCACCACGGGACAGGGCCCTTCACCG. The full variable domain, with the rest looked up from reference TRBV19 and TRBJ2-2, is DGGITQSPKYLFRKEGQNVTLSCEQNLNHDAMYWYRQDPGQGLRLIYYSQIVNDFQKGDIAEGYSVSREKKESFPLTVTSAQKNPTAFYLCATTGQGPSPLFFGEGSRLTVL.

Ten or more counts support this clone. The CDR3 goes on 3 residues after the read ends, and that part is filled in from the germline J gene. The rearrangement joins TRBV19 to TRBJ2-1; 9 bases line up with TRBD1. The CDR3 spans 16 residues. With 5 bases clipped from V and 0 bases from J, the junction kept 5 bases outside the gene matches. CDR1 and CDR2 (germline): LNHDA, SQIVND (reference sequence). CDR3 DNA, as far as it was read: TGTGCCAGTAGTGTCTGGACAGGGGACTCCTACAATGAG. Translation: CASSVWTGDSYNE. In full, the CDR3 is CASSVWTGDSYNEQFF.

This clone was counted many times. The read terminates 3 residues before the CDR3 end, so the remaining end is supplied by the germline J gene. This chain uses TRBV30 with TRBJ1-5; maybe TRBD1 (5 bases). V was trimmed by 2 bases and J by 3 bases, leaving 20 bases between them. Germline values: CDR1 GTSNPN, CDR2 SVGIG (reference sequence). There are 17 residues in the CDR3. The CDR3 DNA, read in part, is TGTGCCTGGAGTCCCAACGGGGGGGTGGGATACAATCAGCCC. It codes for CAWSPNGGVGYNQP. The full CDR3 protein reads CAWSPNGGVGYNQPQHF.